Shown below are 5 T cell receptor beta chains from a single sample sequenced in a study of T cells in women clearing cervical HPV infection. Measured with immunoSEQ multiplex PCR; TCRdb has only the in-frame clones, and not every one. The sample includes 44,000 or so clones. The material sequenced was blood buffy coat. Receptors were obtained from a woman between 18 and 75 years old with a cervical HPV16 infection that either progressed to CIN3+ or cleared (not recorded which).

Comment on this clone: The read falls 3 residues short of the CDR3 end, and the missing part is taken from the germline J gene. The chain is built from TRBV7-9 and TRBJ2-4; D gene ambiguous. The CDR3 has 14 residues. The germline CDR1 and CDR2 sequences are SEHNR and FQNEAQ (reference sequence). CDR3 protein: CASSLARQLDGQYF. The CDR3 DNA, read in part, is TGTGCCAGCAGCTTAGCGCGGCAGCTAGATGGT. Combining the CDR3 with reference TRBV7-9 and TRBJ2-4 gives the whole variable domain DTGVSQNPRHKITKRGQNVTFRCDPISEHNRLYWYRQTLGQGPEFLTYFQNEAQLEKSRLLSDRFSAERPKGSFSTLEIQRTEQGDSAMYLCASSLARQLDGQYFGAGTRLSVL.

As regards this clone: Read sequence stops 3 residues before the CDR3 end, and the germline J gene provides the missing end. V is TRBV20-1 and J is TRBJ1-1; D not resolved. The CDR3 totals 13 residues. V lost 3 bases and J lost 0, with 8 bases in between. The V gene's germline CDR1 is DFQATT and CDR2 SNEGSKA (reference sequence). The sequenced CDR3 bases are TGCAGTGCTAGCGGTAACGTGAACACTGAA. Translation: CSASGNVNTE. The full CDR3 reads CSASGNVNTEAFF.

As for this clone: Coverage ceases 3 residues before the CDR3 finishes, and the germline J gene fills in the end. This chain links TRBV6-1 with TRBJ2-6; a weak D match, TRBD2 (5 bases). CDR1 and CDR2 (germline): MNHNS, SASEGT. The CDR3 extends over 16 amino acids. V was clipped by 0 bases and J by 4 bases, with 10 bases between them. The covered CDR3 bases are TGTGCCAGCAGTGAAGCTACGGGGTTAGGGGCCAACGTC. This codes for CASSEATGLGANV. The whole CDR3 sequence reads CASSEATGLGANVLTF.

With regard to this clone: From the germline J gene comes the end of the CDR3, since the read stops 3 residues before it. The gene calls are TRBV7-6 and TRBJ2-1; 11 nucleotides align to TRBD2. J was trimmed by 6 bases and V by 1 base; bases with no gene match: 8. Per the germline V gene, CDR1 is SGHVS and CDR2 is FNYEAQ. The CDR3 loop spans 17 amino acids. Here the CDR3 reads CASSLEASGGWGNEQFF. The sequenced CDR3 bases are TGTGCCAGCAGCTTAGAAGCTAGCGGGGGGTGGGGCAATGAG.

With regard to this clone: With the read ending 3 residues before the CDR3 end, the germline J gene is used to fill in that end. This chain connects TRBV20-1 to TRBJ1-1, with D possibly being TRBD1 (5 bases). V dropped 5 bases and J dropped 5 bases, with 18 bases sitting between them. This CDR3 has 14 amino acids. Looked up from germline, CDR1 is DFQATT and CDR2 is SNEGSKA (reference sequence). CDR3 in amino acids: CSAGRFGAWTEAFF. The CDR3 bases that were read are TGCAGTGCTGGCAGATTTGGGGCTTGGACTGAA.